A single sample is the source of the 26 T cell receptor beta chains below, sequenced in a study of CD8+CD57+ T cells in acquired aplastic anemia. Template material for TCR beta VDJ and CDR3 profiling consisted of genomic DNA. TCRdb independently ran MiXCR on the reads; one entry per CDR3 protein. The sample lists 100,000 to 120,000 distinct CDR3 sequences; 50% to 65% were seen once. Sequencing was carried out using sorted CD4+, CD8+, or CD8+CD57+ T cells (not recorded which) from PBMCs. The receptors were sampled from a human donor in good health, serving as a control.

This chain connects TRBV2 to TRBJ2-7; weak D call: TRBD2 (6 bases). V was pared by 3 bases and J by 12 bases, with 21 bases between. The CDR3 loop spans 14 amino acids. CDR1 is SNHLY and CDR2 is FYNNEI in the germline V gene. The CDR3 sequence is CASSEGLAQFRRYF. CDR3 DNA: TGTGCCAGCAGTGAGGGTCTAGCGCAATTTAGACGGTACTTC.

The gene calls are TRBV29-1 and TRBJ2-7; D unresolved. The CDR3 length is 13 residues. Germline assignment: CDR1 SQVTM and CDR2 ANQGSEA. The V gene lost 1 base and the J gene lost 1 base, with 8 bases spanning the gap. The CDR3 loop reads CSVEAGSSYEQYF. CDR3 bases: TGCAGCGTTGAAGCCGGCAGTTCCTACGAGCAGTACTTC.

This chain connects TRBV19 to TRBJ2-5, with D uncertain. The CDR3 contains 15 residues. Germline CDR1 is LNHDA and CDR2 is SQIVND (reference sequence). Trimming took off 5 bases at V and 5 bases at J, with 18 bases between the two ends. CDR3 region: CASSRSALDRETQYF. The DNA of the CDR3 is TGTGCCAGTAGTCGCTCAGCCCTTGATAGGGAGACCCAGTACTTC.

The chain recombines TRBV29-1 with TRBJ2-3, with a weak D call TRBD2 (7 bases). V was pared by 0 bases and J by 0 bases, with 28 bases between. The CDR3 sequence is 21 residues long. Per the germline V gene, CDR1 is SQVTM and CDR2 is ANQGSEA. The CDR3 reads CSVEDPGPSGGPLDSTDTQYF. The CDR3 DNA reads as TGCAGCGTTGAAGATCCCGGCCCGTCGGGGGGCCCTTTAGATAGCACAGATACGCAGTATTTT.

This clonotype was found a few times. V is TRBV10-3 and J is TRBJ2-7, with D unclear. This CDR3 is built from 14 residues. The germline CDR1 and CDR2 sequences are ENHRY and SYGVKD. Trimming took off 3 bases at V and 4 bases at J, with 13 bases between the two ends. The CDR3 nucleotides read TGTGCCATCAGTGATACGTCTTCACATTACGAGCAGTACTTC. Translation gives CAISDTSSHYEQYF.

The chain links TRBV2 to TRBJ2-1; 9 bases fit TRBD1. Germline assignment: CDR1 SNHLY and CDR2 FYNNEI. CDR3 length equals 13 residues. After removal of 1 base from V and 12 bases from J, the junction contained 4 bases not matched to a gene. The chain's CDR3 is CASSEETTGGQFF. CDR3 bases: TGTGCCAGCAGTGAAGAGACGACAGGGGGGCAGTTCTTC. The whole variable domain, remainder taken from reference TRBV2 and TRBJ2-1, is EPEVTQTPSHQVTQMGQEVILRCVPISNHLYFYWYRQILGQKVEFLVSFYNNEISEKSEIFDDQFSVERPDGSNFTLKIRSTKLEDSAMYFCASSEETTGGQFFGPGTRLTVL.

The chain has TRBV7-2 and TRBJ2-7, with D possibly matching TRBD2 (6 bases). The CDR3 extends over 14 amino acids. V was pared by 0 bases and J by 4 bases, with 10 bases between. Looked up from germline, CDR1 is SGHTA and CDR2 is FQGNSA. The CDR3 protein is CASSLALGGYEQYF. The CDR3, as DNA: TGTGCCAGCAGCTTAGCTCTGGGGGGATACGAGCAGTACTTC.

V usage is TRBV20-1 and J usage is TRBJ1-1, with D possibly being TRBD1 (5 bases). Germline assignment: CDR1 DFQATT and CDR2 SNEGSKA (reference sequence). The CDR3 totals 11 residues. Deletions cut 5 bases from V and 6 bases from J, with 10 bases between. CDR3: CSAFQGAEAFF. The CDR3 DNA is TGCAGTGCTTTCCAGGGCGCTGAAGCTTTCTTT.

This clonotype has a handful of counts. The V and J genes are TRBV6-5 and TRBJ2-1; a possible D gene is TRBD2 (5 bases). V was pared by 7 bases and J by 9 bases, with 16 bases between. The CDR3 loop spans 13 amino acids. From germline, CDR1 is MNHEY and CDR2 SVGAGI. CDR3: CASTLGSHGEQFF. CDR3 DNA: TGTGCCAGCACTTTAGGGAGCCACGGTGAGCAGTTCTTC.

The gene calls are TRBV10-2 and TRBJ1-1; no reliable D call. CDR3 size: 11 residues. V lost 3 bases and J 8 bases, leaving 7 bases between the germline ends. Germline lookup yields CDR1 WSHSY and CDR2 SAAADI. The CDR3 is CASSEFGEAFF. CDR3 bases: TGCGCCAGCAGTGAATTCGGGGAAGCTTTCTTT.

J is TRBJ2-5 and V is TRBV14; D is ambiguous. Germline values: CDR1 SGHDN, CDR2 FVKESK. This CDR3 has 13 residues. V shed 4 bases and J shed 5 bases, with 11 bases lying between them. The CDR3 sequence: CASSPQRRETQYF. The CDR3, as DNA: TGTGCCAGCAGCCCCCAGCGACGGGAGACCCAGTACTTC.

This clonotype was counted ten times or more. The rearrangement links TRBV12-3 or TRBV12-4 to TRBJ1-1; D call uncertain. The CDR3 loop spans 13 amino acids. The V end lost 6 bases, the J end lost 7 bases, and 15 bases lay between the germline ends. In DNA form, the CDR3 reads TGTGCCAGCAGCACCGCATTGGACGTTGAAGCTTTCTTT. This codes for CASSTALDVEAFF.

Concerning this clonotype itself: Given the absence of the conserved phenylalanine or tryptophan at the CDR3 end, a read error is likely. The DNA for the CDR3 is TGTGCCAGCAGTTACTCGAACGAGGGATCCCACGAGCAGTACTCC. It is translated as CASSYSNEGSHEQYS. The chain employs TRBV25-1 and TRBJ2-7, with D possibly matching TRBD2 (5 bases). V gave up 5 bases and J gave up 5 bases, with 19 bases separating them. The germline V gene has CDR1 MGHDK and CDR2 SYGVNS. The CDR3 totals 15 residues.

This clonotype was seen only a few times. V usage is TRBV7-8 and J usage is TRBJ1-6; D gene unclear. V was cut by 5 bases and J by 10 bases, with 18 bases left in between. The CDR3 length is 15 residues. Germline V gene lookup returns CDR1 SGHVS and CDR2 FQNEAQ. The CDR3 spells CASSTDTGRGSPLHF. CDR3 in DNA: TGTGCCAGCAGCACCGATACGGGCCGAGGGTCACCCCTCCACTTT.

The DNA of the CDR3 is TGTGCCAGCAGCCAAGACGGCGACAGGGAGGGTGAAAAACTGTTTTTT. Amino acids: CASSQDGDREGEKLFF. The chain employs TRBV4-2 and TRBJ1-4; 7 bases align to TRBD1. CDR3 size: 16 residues. V lost 0 bases to trimming and J lost 7 bases; unmatched junction nucleotides: 8. Looked up from germline, CDR1 is LGHNA and CDR2 is YNFKEQ.

The chain is built from TRBV29-1 and TRBJ2-2; D possibly corresponds to TRBD2 (5 bases). The V end lost 4 bases, the J end lost 6 bases, and 18 bases lay between the germline ends. The CDR3 covers 15 residues. Germline CDR1 and CDR2: SQVTM and ANQGSEA. The CDR3 here is CSVALGTLAAGELFF. The CDR3 region has the DNA TGCAGCGTTGCCCTCGGAACCCTAGCCGCCGGGGAGCTGTTTTTT.

As to this clonotype: A much more abundant neighbour one base away suggests this may be a read error. The chain recombines TRBV30 with TRBJ2-1; weak D call: TRBD2 (5 bases). Germline CDR1 and CDR2: GTSNPN and SVGIG (reference sequence). There are 12 residues in the CDR3. The CDR3 sequence is CARSVGSGEQFF. CDR3 nucleotides: TGTGCCCGGAGTGTGGGTTCGGGGGAGCAGTTCTTC.

Ten or more counts support this clonotype. The chain couples TRBV19 to TRBJ2-7; possibly TRBD1 or TRBD2 for D (5 bases each). Trimming removed 5 bases from V and 0 bases from J, with 17 bases in between. Per the germline V gene, CDR1 is LNHDA and CDR2 is SQIVND (reference sequence). There are 16 residues in the CDR3. The CDR3 region is CASSYKTGASSYEQYF. The CDR3 nucleotides are TGTGCCAGTAGTTACAAAACCGGGGCGAGCTCCTACGAGCAGTACTTC. Full variable domain (outside the CDR3, taken from reference TRBV19 and TRBJ2-7): DGGITQSPKYLFRKEGQNVTLSCEQNLNHDAMYWYRQDPGQGLRLIYYSQIVNDFQKGDIAEGYSVSREKKESFPLTVTSAQKNPTAFYLCASSYKTGASSYEQYFGPGTRLTVT.

A word on this clonotype: A much bigger clone sits one base away, suggesting this may be a read error. The chain carries TRBV6-4 and TRBJ2-1; D not resolved. Germline V gene lookup returns CDR1 MRHNA and CDR2 SNTAGT. This CDR3 spans 16 amino acids. V lost 2 bases and J lost 0, with 11 bases in between. The CDR3 here is CASSDGPTSSYNEQFF. The CDR3 nucleotides read TGTGCCAGCAGTGACGGACCTACGAGCTCCTACAATGAGCAGTTCTTC.

The chain recombines TRBV10-3 with TRBJ1-4; no clear D gene. V was trimmed by 6 bases and J by 6 bases, leaving 26 bases between them. Looked up from germline, CDR1 is ENHRY and CDR2 is SYGVKD. The CDR3 runs 18 residues. The CDR3: CAISQEFGPPISDEKLFF. The CDR3 DNA sequence: TGTGCCATCAGCCAGGAGTTCGGTCCCCCAATTTCGGATGAAAAACTGTTTTTT.

Note on this clonotype: This sequence may be a read error, since a much larger clone differs from it by one base. CDR3 nucleotide sequence: TGTGCCAGCAGCCAATCATCAGAAGCAACTAATGAAAAACTGTTTTTT. Its translation is CASSQSSEATNEKLFF. This chain connects TRBV16 to TRBJ1-4; unclear D gene. The V gene lost 0 bases and the J gene lost 0 bases, with 8 bases spanning the gap. Germline CDR1 is KGHSY and CDR2 is FQNENV. This CDR3 has 16 residues. Using reference TRBV16 and TRBJ1-4 for the parts outside the CDR3, the full variable domain is GEEVAQTPKHLVRGEGQKAKLYCAPIKGHSYVFWYQQVLKNEFKFLISFQNENVFDETGMPKERFSAKCLPNSPCSLEIQATKLEDSAVYFCASSQSSEATNEKLFFGSGTQLSVL.

The chain recombines TRBV25-1 with TRBJ2-7, with D perhaps TRBD2 (7 bases). CDR1 MGHDK and CDR2 SYGVNS come from the germline V gene. The CDR3 loop spans 16 amino acids. V was cut by 4 bases and J by 1 base, with 17 bases left in between. This chain's CDR3 is CASSGGGQGTSYEQYF. For the CDR3, the DNA is TGTGCCAGCAGTGGGGGGGGGCAGGGCACATCCTACGAGCAGTACTTC.

The chain couples TRBV2 to TRBJ1-5, with 7 bases matching TRBD1. The germline gives CDR1 SNHLY, CDR2 FYNNEI. The junction had 6 bases not matched to a gene; V was cut back by 4 bases and J by 6 bases. The CDR3 covers 14 residues. The CDR3 region has the DNA TGTGCCAGCAGTGGGGGGGCAGGGGGTCAGCCCCAGCATTTT. Translating gives CASSGGAGGQPQHF.

The genes are TRBV7-9 and TRBJ1-3; D uncertain. The CDR3 runs 13 residues. Germline CDR1 reads SEHNR; CDR2 reads FQNEAQ (reference sequence). V lost 2 bases to trimming and J lost 2 bases, with 4 bases between them. The CDR3: CASSLPPGNTIYF. The CDR3 DNA sequence: TGTGCCAGCAGCTTACCCCCTGGAAACACCATATATTTT. Combining the CDR3 with reference TRBV7-9 and TRBJ1-3 gives the whole variable domain DTGVSQNPRHKITKRGQNVTFRCDPISEHNRLYWYRQTLGQGPEFLTYFQNEAQLEKSRLLSDRFSAERPKGSFSTLEIQRTEQGDSAMYLCASSLPPGNTIYFGEGSWLTVV.

This clonotype was detected ten times or more. The CDR3 sequence is CSAQTGQRIYEQYF. The CDR3 DNA is TGCAGTGCTCAGACGGGACAGCGGATCTACGAGCAGTACTTC. The V call is TRBV20-1, the J call TRBJ2-7; 7 nucleotides agree with TRBD1. Germline CDR1 reads DFQATT; CDR2 reads SNEGSKA (reference sequence). This CDR3 has 14 residues. The J segment lost 3 bases and the V segment lost 5 bases, leaving 10 bases of the junction unmatched.

This chain connects TRBV10-3 to TRBJ1-2; maybe TRBD1 (5 bases). CDR1 and CDR2 from the germline V gene are ENHRY and SYGVKD. This CDR3 comprises 15 residues. Trimming left V 9 bases short and J 5 bases short, with 22 bases between. CDR3 sequence reads: CAIKPTLSQGYGYTF. In DNA form, the CDR3 reads TGTGCCATTAAACCCACCCTAAGCCAGGGATATGGCTACACCTTC.